The rows below give T cell receptor beta chains drawn from one sample of a study of CD8+CD57+ T cells in acquired aplastic anemia. In TCRdb, the reads were re-called with MiXCR into one record per CDR3 protein. This table holds a few hundred thousand distinct CDR3 sequences, about three fifths found once. The sequenced sample consisted of sorted CD4+, CD8+, or CD8+CD57+ T cells (not recorded which) from PBMCs. Every receptor here comes from a human donor with aplastic anemia. CDR3s include the opening cysteine and the closing phenylalanine or tryptophan. D genes are given only for firm matches.

V gene | D gene | CDR3 protein
TRBV29-1 | . | CSVDDGVSRNTEAFF
TRBV24-1 | . | CATSHRDPHQPQHF
TRBV5-8 | . | CASRGGRNEKLFF
TRBV10-2 | TRBD1 | CASRKDRVRYEQYF
TRBV29-1 | TRBD2 | CSAGGGERELQDTGELFF
TRBV7-6 | TRBD1 | CASSPTGGHNEQFF
TRBV20-1 | TRBD2 | CSARTSGVSYEQYF
TRBV5-1 | TRBD1 | CASRPGQETYEQYF
TRBV7-9 | . | CASSQEPARETQYF
TRBV24-1 | . | CATSGGDGSDGQHF
TRBV15 | . | CATSRDPRQILEAFF
TRBV19 | TRBD2 | CASQTSGGPYGIQYF
TRBV9 | . | CASSPQGANVLTF
TRBV10-1 | . | CAGGSSYNSPLHF
TRBV10-3 | TRBD2 | CAISEPWTSGYEQYF
TRBV7-6 | . | CASSLVDSSGPTGNTIYF
TRBV20-1 | TRBD2 | CSANRLAGYTGELFF
TRBV6-1 | . | CASREQGINEQYF
TRBV15 | . | CATSSTPGNEQFF
TRBV5-1 | TRBD1 | CASSWTGINYNEQFF
TRBV19 | TRBD2 | CASTWTSGGTDTQYF
TRBV15 | . | CATSRDAASSTDTQYF
TRBV7-6 | TRBD1 | CASSAQGAYEQFF
TRBV7-2 | . | CASSPRGGSWYDADTQYF
TRBV24-1 | TRBD1 | CATSDSGQGPRDNEQFF
TRBV2 | . | CASSEDLSMGQYF
TRBV19 | . | CASSIWAEANSPLHF
TRBV7-9 | TRBD1 | CASSAVGQGNEQYF
TRBV10-3 | TRBD2 | CAISVLAGNEQFF
TRBV29-1 | TRBD1 | CSVVGQGALTEAFF
TRBV12-3/TRBV12-4 | . | CASTDRWAPGYTF
TRBV29-1 | TRBD1 | CSVWDRGSGNTVYF
TRBV20-1 | TRBD1 | CSARGTALSYEQYF
TRBV20-1 | . | CSARPDNSYEQYF
TRBV10-2 | . | CASKEGSANTEAFF
TRBV29-1 | TRBD1 | CSVRQGGGETQYF
TRBV6-1 | . | CASNLAGHPEAFF
TRBV9 | . | CASSVGGHTGELFF
TRBV19 | TRBD1 | CASSIGTGEWDEQFF
TRBV27 | TRBD2 | CASRGLAGRVYEQYF
TRBV2 | . | CASTQGTHEQYF
TRBV5-1 | . | CATSRDPSPHYEQYF
TRBV20-1 | . | CSAREGRLETQYF
TRBV7-9 | . | CASSLDRVGNSPPHF
TRBV5-1 | TRBD1 | CASSLQGAGANVLTF
TRBV5-1 | . | CASSLMTSGSNGYTF
TRBV20-1 | . | CSASAGADNTEAFF
TRBV7-9 | . | CASSFGQGREKLFF
TRBV10-3 | TRBD2 | CAISETTLAGADNEQFF
TRBV7-2 | TRBD1 | CASSPDREYGYTF
TRBV5-1 | . | CASSLVGLTGELFF
TRBV3-1 | . | CASSQGEAIYF
TRBV6-4 | . | CASSDHDTSEAFF
TRBV3-1 | TRBD1 | CASSQGTGRYEQYF
TRBV12-3/TRBV12-4 | . | CASSPRQNTGELFF